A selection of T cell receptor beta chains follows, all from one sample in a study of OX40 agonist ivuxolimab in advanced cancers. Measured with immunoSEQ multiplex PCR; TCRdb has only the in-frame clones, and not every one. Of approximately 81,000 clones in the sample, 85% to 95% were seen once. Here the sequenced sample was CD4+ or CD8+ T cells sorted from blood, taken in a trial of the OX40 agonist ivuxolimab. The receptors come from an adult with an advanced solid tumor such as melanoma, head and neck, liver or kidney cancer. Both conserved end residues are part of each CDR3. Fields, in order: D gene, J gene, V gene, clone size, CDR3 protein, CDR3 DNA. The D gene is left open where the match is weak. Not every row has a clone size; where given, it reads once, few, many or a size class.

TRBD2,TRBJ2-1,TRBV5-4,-,CASSDYGGGRNNEQFF,TGTGCCAGCAGCGACTACGGGGGGGGCAGAAACAATGAGCAGTTCTTC
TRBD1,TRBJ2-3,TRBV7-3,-,CASSPTGTGRGDTQYF,TGTGCCAGCAGCCCTACCGGGACAGGGAGGGGAGATACGCAGTATTTT
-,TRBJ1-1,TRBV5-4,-,CASSPRTVGANTEAFF,TGTGCCAGCAGCCCGAGGACAGTTGGTGCGAACACTGAAGCTTTCTTT
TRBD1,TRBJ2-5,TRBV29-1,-,CSVRQGVETQYF,TGCAGCGTTCGACAGGGCGTAGAGACCCAGTACTTC
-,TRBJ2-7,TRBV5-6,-,CASSYRGAGEQYF,TGTGCCAGCAGCTACCGGGGGGCGGGCGAGCAGTACTTC
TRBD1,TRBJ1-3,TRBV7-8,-,CASSFRSRGLGNTIYF,TGTGCCAGCAGCTTCCGGAGCAGGGGGCTCGGAAACACCATATATTTT
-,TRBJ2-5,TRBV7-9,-,CAGRPFGGQETQYF,TGTGCCGGCAGGCCATTCGGCGGACAAGAGACCCAGTACTTC
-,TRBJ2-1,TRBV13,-,CASSQTDYNEQFF,TGTGCCAGCAGCCAGACCGACTACAATGAGCAGTTCTTC
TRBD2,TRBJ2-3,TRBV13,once,CASSPLAGVDTQYF,TGTGCCAGCAGCCCCCTAGCGGGGGTAGATACGCAGTATTTT
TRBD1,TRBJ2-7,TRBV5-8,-,CASSSRTGIYEQYF,TGTGCCAGCAGCTCCCGGACAGGGATCTACGAGCAGTACTTC
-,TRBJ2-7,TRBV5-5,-,CASSPAHVSYEQYF,TGTGCCAGCAGTCCGGCTCATGTGTCCTACGAGCAGTACTTC
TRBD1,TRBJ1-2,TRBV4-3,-,CASSQDWDSPYGYTF,TGCGCCAGCAGCCAAGATTGGGACAGCCCCTATGGCTACACCTTC
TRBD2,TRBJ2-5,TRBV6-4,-,CASSDSGGLAGGGRETQYF,TGTGCCAGCAGTGACTCGGGGGGACTAGCGGGAGGCGGTCGAGAGACCCAGTACTTC
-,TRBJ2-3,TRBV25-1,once,CASSDGFSPTDTQYF,TGTGCCAGCAGTGACGGGTTCTCCCCCACAGATACGCAGTATTTT
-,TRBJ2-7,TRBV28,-,CASSSLRQRSEQYF,TGTGCCAGCAGTTCCCTACGACAAAGAAGCGAGCAGTACTTC
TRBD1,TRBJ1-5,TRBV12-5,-,CASGYSLRGIGNQPQHF,TGTGCTAGTGGTTATTCCCTCAGGGGGATAGGCAATCAGCCCCAGCATTTT
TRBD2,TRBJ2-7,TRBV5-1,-,CASKSAGGPYEQYF,TGCGCCAGCAAGTCAGCGGGGGGGCCTTACGAGCAGTACTTC
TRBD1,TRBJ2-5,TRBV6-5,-,CASRGQGSGETQYF,TGTGCCAGCAGGGGACAGGGGTCGGGGGAGACCCAGTACTTC
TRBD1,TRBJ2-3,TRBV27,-,CASSLGQGFTDTQYF,TGTGCCAGCAGTTTAGGACAGGGTTTTACAGATACGCAGTATTTT
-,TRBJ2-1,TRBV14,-,CASSLYNEQFF,TGTGCCAGCAGCCTTTACAATGAGCAGTTCTTC
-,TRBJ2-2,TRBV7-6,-,CASSLGGATGELFF,TGTGCCAGCAGCTTAGGGGGGGCAACCGGGGAGCTGTTTTTT
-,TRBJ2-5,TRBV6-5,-,CASSYQETQYF,TGTGCCAGCAGTTACCAAGAGACCCAGTACTTC
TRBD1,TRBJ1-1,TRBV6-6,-,CASSYGTENTEAFF,TGTGCCAGCAGTTACGGGACAGAGAACACTGAAGCTTTCTTT
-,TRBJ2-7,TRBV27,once,CASSLRTPREQYF,TGTGCCAGCAGTTTAAGGACCCCGAGGGAGCAGTACTTC
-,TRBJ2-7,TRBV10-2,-,CASSESRDYEQYF,TGCGCCAGCAGTGAGTCACGGGACTACGAGCAGTACTTC
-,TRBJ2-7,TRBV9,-,CASSVVAGSDYEQYF,TGTGCCAGCAGCGTAGTGGCAGGGAGCGACTACGAGCAGTACTTC
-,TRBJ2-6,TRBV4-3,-,CASSQRDFFGANVLTF,TGCGCCAGCAGCCAGAGGGACTTCTTTGGGGCCAACGTCCTGACTTTC
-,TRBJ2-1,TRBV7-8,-,CASSRGSLSSYNEQFF,TGTGCCAGCAGCCGGGGCTCATTGAGCTCCTACAATGAGCAGTTCTTC
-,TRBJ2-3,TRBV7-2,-,CASSRDRSTDTQYF,TGTGCCAGCAGTAGGGACCGGAGCACAGATACGCAGTATTTT
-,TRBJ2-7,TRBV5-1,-,CASGGGYEQYF,TGCGCCAGCGGGGGCGGCTACGAGCAGTACTTC
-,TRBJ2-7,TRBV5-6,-,CASSLWGRDIPEQYF,TGTGCCAGCAGCTTGTGGGGCAGGGATATCCCCGAGCAGTACTTC
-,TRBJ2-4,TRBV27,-,CASSFSGSRGKYF,TGTGCCAGCAGTTTCTCGGGGTCCCGGGGAAAGTACTTC
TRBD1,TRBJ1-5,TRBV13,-,CASSLAGDRGSDNQPQHF,TGTGCCAGCAGCTTAGCCGGAGACAGGGGGTCAGACAATCAGCCCCAGCATTTT
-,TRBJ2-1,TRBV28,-,CASSLDWYNNEQFF,TGTGCCAGCAGCCTGGACTGGTATAACAATGAGCAGTTCTTC